The rows below give T cell receptor beta chains drawn from one sample of a study of control samples from healthy donors and cancer patients. Generated by immunoSEQ multiplex PCR, the TCRdb table keeps only in-frame clones and is missing some. The sample includes around 130,000 clones, 89% of them seen just once. The sequenced sample consisted of blood. The receptors here all came from a man between 45 and 60 years old in good health. Each CDR3 is given with its conserved first and last residue. D genes are given only for firm matches. Clone size is stated in some rows and not others, as once, few, many or a class when expanded.

V gene: TRBV6-2/TRBV6-3; CDR3 length: 16; clone size: NA; J gene: TRBJ1-1; D gene: TRBD1; CDR3 protein: CASSYKGAFLNTEAFF; CDR3 DNA: TGTGCCAGCAGTTACAAGGGGGCCTTCCTGAACACTGAAGCTTTCTTT
V gene: TRBV2; CDR3 length: 14; clone size: NA; J gene: TRBJ1-2; D gene: TRBD1; CDR3 protein: CASQRDSANYGYTF; CDR3 DNA: TGTGCCAGCCAAAGGGACAGCGCTAACTATGGCTACACCTTC
V gene: TRBV3-1/TRBV3-2; CDR3 length: 15; clone size: NA; J gene: TRBJ2-2; D gene: TRBD1; CDR3 protein: CASNDRGTDTGELFF; CDR3 DNA: TGTGCCAGCAACGACAGGGGTACGGACACCGGGGAGCTGTTTTTT
V gene: TRBV27; CDR3 length: 15; clone size: NA; J gene: TRBJ2-7; D gene: TRBD1; CDR3 protein: CASSRRQGSPYEQYF; CDR3 DNA: TGTGCCAGCAGCCGACGACAGGGGTCCCCCTACGAGCAGTACTTC
V gene: TRBV7-8; CDR3 length: 14; clone size: NA; J gene: TRBJ2-7; D gene: TRBD1; CDR3 protein: CASRVTGGNYEQYF; CDR3 DNA: TGTGCCAGCAGGGTGACAGGGGGCAACTACGAGCAGTACTTC
V gene: TRBV15; CDR3 length: 17; clone size: NA; J gene: TRBJ1-5; D gene: NA; CDR3 protein: CATSRARSGRVNQPQHF; CDR3 DNA: TGTGCCACCAGCAGAGCACGTTCAGGACGGGTCAATCAGCCCCAGCATTTT
V gene: TRBV18; CDR3 length: 16; clone size: NA; J gene: TRBJ2-5; D gene: TRBD2; CDR3 protein: CASSTTRGDVQETQYF; CDR3 DNA: TGTGCCAGCTCGACCACACGGGGGGATGTCCAAGAGACCCAGTACTTC
V gene: TRBV28; CDR3 length: 14; clone size: few; J gene: TRBJ1-5; D gene: TRBD1; CDR3 protein: CASSLRDSHQPQHF; CDR3 DNA: TGTGCCAGCAGCCTCCGGGACAGCCATCAGCCCCAGCATTTT
V gene: TRBV10-2; CDR3 length: 18; clone size: NA; J gene: TRBJ2-1; D gene: TRBD2; CDR3 protein: CASSVPVGLAGVIYEQFF; CDR3 DNA: TGCGCCAGCAGTGTCCCCGTAGGACTAGCGGGGGTTATTTATGAGCAGTTCTTC
V gene: TRBV18; CDR3 length: 17; clone size: NA; J gene: TRBJ2-3; D gene: NA; CDR3 protein: CASSPTMVGTPTDTQYF; CDR3 DNA: TGTGCCAGCTCACCAACAATGGTAGGGACTCCCACAGATACGCAGTATTTT
V gene: TRBV30; CDR3 length: 16; clone size: NA; J gene: TRBJ1-3; D gene: NA; CDR3 protein: CAWSVGGGTAGNTIYF; CDR3 DNA: TGTGCCTGGAGTGTCGGGGGGGGTACTGCTGGAAACACCATATATTTT
V gene: TRBV6-1; CDR3 length: 16; clone size: NA; J gene: TRBJ2-6; D gene: NA; CDR3 protein: CASSGGTHSGANVLTF; CDR3 DNA: TGTGCCAGCAGTGGGGGCACGCATTCTGGGGCCAACGTCCTGACTTTC
V gene: TRBV6-1; CDR3 length: 13; clone size: NA; J gene: TRBJ1-4; D gene: NA; CDR3 protein: CASSESGQRQLFF; CDR3 DNA: TGTGCCAGCAGTGAAAGCGGGCAGAGGCAACTGTTTTTT
V gene: TRBV7-2; CDR3 length: 13; clone size: few; J gene: TRBJ2-3; D gene: NA; CDR3 protein: CASSYTNRGGQYF; CDR3 DNA: TGTGCCAGCAGCTACACTAACAGGGGAGGGCAGTATTTT
V gene: TRBV15; CDR3 length: 15; clone size: NA; J gene: TRBJ1-4; D gene: NA; CDR3 protein: CATSRDQGGGEKLFF; CDR3 DNA: TGTGCCACCAGCAGAGACCAAGGGGGAGGAGAAAAACTGTTTTTT
V gene: TRBV5-4; CDR3 length: 17; clone size: NA; J gene: TRBJ2-2; D gene: TRBD1; CDR3 protein: CASSLRTGVANTGELFF; CDR3 DNA: TGTGCCAGCAGCTTGCGGACAGGGGTCGCGAACACCGGGGAGCTGTTTTTT
V gene: TRBV21-1; CDR3 length: 18; clone size: NA; J gene: TRBJ1-2; D gene: NA; CDR3 protein: CASSKDRFQGGGDYGYTF; CDR3 DNA: TGTGCCAGCAGCAAAGATCGCTTTCAGGGGGGAGGGGACTATGGCTACACCTTC
V gene: TRBV27; CDR3 length: 14; clone size: NA; J gene: TRBJ2-7; D gene: TRBD1; CDR3 protein: CASRGTGGAGEQYF; CDR3 DNA: TGTGCCAGCAGGGGGACAGGGGGCGCGGGGGAGCAGTACTTC
V gene: TRBV5-6; CDR3 length: 13; clone size: NA; J gene: TRBJ2-7; D gene: NA; CDR3 protein: CASSRGRSYEQYF; CDR3 DNA: TGTGCCAGCAGCAGGGGGAGGTCCTACGAGCAGTACTTC
V gene: TRBV12-5; CDR3 length: 16; clone size: few; J gene: TRBJ1-5; D gene: TRBD1; CDR3 protein: CASGLVLGQGNQPQHF; CDR3 DNA: TGTGCTAGTGGTTTGGTACTGGGACAGGGGAATCAGCCCCAGCATTTT
V gene: TRBV6-2/TRBV6-3; CDR3 length: 13; clone size: NA; J gene: TRBJ1-2; D gene: TRBD1; CDR3 protein: CASSYPRGLGYTF; CDR3 DNA: TGTGCCAGCAGTTACCCCAGGGGGCTTGGCTACACCTTC
V gene: TRBV9; CDR3 length: 15; clone size: NA; J gene: TRBJ2-5; D gene: TRBD2; CDR3 protein: CASTPSGGLQETQYF; CDR3 DNA: TGTGCCAGCACTCCTAGCGGGGGGCTACAAGAGACCCAGTACTTC
V gene: TRBV5-1; CDR3 length: 14; clone size: once; J gene: TRBJ2-1; D gene: TRBD2; CDR3 protein: CASSFSGGANEQFF; CDR3 DNA: TGCGCCAGCAGCTTTAGCGGGGGGGCCAATGAGCAGTTCTTC
V gene: TRBV2; CDR3 length: 13; clone size: few; J gene: TRBJ1-2; D gene: NA; CDR3 protein: CASSDQGNYGYTF; CDR3 DNA: TGTGCCAGCAGTGATCAGGGGAACTATGGCTACACCTTC
V gene: TRBV6-2/TRBV6-3; CDR3 length: 15; clone size: once; J gene: TRBJ2-7; D gene: NA; CDR3 protein: CASSGVARGIHEQYF; CDR3 DNA: TGTGCCAGCAGTGGGGTCGCGAGAGGGATCCACGAGCAGTACTTC
V gene: TRBV9; CDR3 length: 15; clone size: NA; J gene: TRBJ1-6; D gene: NA; CDR3 protein: CASSGALVEGSPLHF; CDR3 DNA: TGTGCCAGCAGCGGGGCCCTGGTGGAGGGGTCACCCCTCCACTTT
V gene: TRBV11-2; CDR3 length: 12; clone size: NA; J gene: TRBJ2-7; D gene: NA; CDR3 protein: CASSLSSYEQYF; CDR3 DNA: TGTGCCAGCAGCCTTAGTAGTTACGAGCAGTACTTC
V gene: TRBV6-5; CDR3 length: 12; clone size: NA; J gene: TRBJ1-1; D gene: NA; CDR3 protein: CASSYLDTEAFF; CDR3 DNA: TGTGCCAGCAGTTACTTGGACACTGAAGCTTTCTTT
V gene: TRBV9; CDR3 length: 15; clone size: NA; J gene: TRBJ1-1; D gene: TRBD1; CDR3 protein: CASSVRTGGETEAFF; CDR3 DNA: TGTGCCAGCAGCGTACGGACAGGGGGCGAAACTGAAGCTTTCTTT
V gene: TRBV10-3; CDR3 length: 15; clone size: NA; J gene: TRBJ1-1; D gene: NA; CDR3 protein: CAISEAGGAYTEAFF; CDR3 DNA: TGTGCCATCAGTGAGGCGGGGGGGGCATACACTGAAGCTTTCTTT
V gene: TRBV19; CDR3 length: 16; clone size: NA; J gene: TRBJ2-2; D gene: TRBD2; CDR3 protein: CASSSPRGVNTGELFF; CDR3 DNA: TGTGCCAGTAGTTCGCCGCGGGGGGTCAACACCGGGGAGCTGTTTTTT
V gene: TRBV30; CDR3 length: 14; clone size: NA; J gene: TRBJ1-2; D gene: TRBD1; CDR3 protein: CAWSAGGFGYGYTF; CDR3 DNA: TGTGCCTGGAGTGCAGGGGGTTTTGGATATGGCTACACCTTC
V gene: TRBV2; CDR3 length: 13; clone size: NA; J gene: TRBJ1-6; D gene: NA; CDR3 protein: CASRAGVESPLHF; CDR3 DNA: TGTGCCAGCAGGGCCGGGGTAGAGTCACCCCTCCACTTT
V gene: TRBV6-1; CDR3 length: 16; clone size: NA; J gene: TRBJ2-2; D gene: NA; CDR3 protein: CASSEMWGASTGELFF; CDR3 DNA: TGTGCCAGCAGTGAAATGTGGGGGGCGAGTACCGGGGAGCTGTTTTTT
V gene: TRBV9; CDR3 length: 15; clone size: NA; J gene: TRBJ2-2; D gene: TRBD1; CDR3 protein: CASSGVQGATGELFF; CDR3 DNA: TGTGCCAGCAGCGGGGTGCAGGGGGCCACCGGGGAGCTGTTTTTT
V gene: TRBV6-2/TRBV6-3; CDR3 length: 13; clone size: once; J gene: TRBJ2-1; D gene: NA; CDR3 protein: CASRWTEYNEQFF; CDR3 DNA: TGTGCCAGCCGTTGGACAGAATACAATGAGCAGTTCTTC
V gene: TRBV7-6; CDR3 length: 17; clone size: few; J gene: TRBJ1-5; D gene: TRBD1; CDR3 protein: CASSLADRVLINQPQHF; CDR3 DNA: TGTGCCAGCAGCTTAGCGGACAGGGTGTTGATCAATCAGCCCCAGCATTTT